Listed below are T cell receptor beta chains from one sample, sequenced in a study of graft-versus-host responses after intestinal transplantation. Assay used: immunoSEQ multiplex PCR; TCRdb lists only in-frame clones, some missing. The sample consists of 100,000 or so clones, 92% of them appearing once. These TCRs' antigens remain unknown. Sample: unstimulated CD4+ T cells sorted from spleen or lymph node cells, taken before intestinal transplant. The receptors shown here come from a human donor who received an intestinal transplant. The CDR3 runs from the conserved cysteine through the conserved F or W. Each record gives: J gene, clone size, V gene, D gene, CDR3 DNA, CDR3 protein. D genes are given only for firm matches. Some rows have no size entry. The others give once, few or many, or a class for an expanded clone.

>TRBJ2-4|NA|TRBV5-4|NA
TGTGCCAGCAGCTTGGAGCGACCTTCGGCCAAAAACATTCAGTACTTC
CASSLERPSAKNIQYF
>TRBJ2-5|NA|TRBV28|TRBD2
TGTGCCAGCAGCCGGGGGGGTAATCAAGAGACCCAGTACTTC
CASSRGGNQETQYF
>TRBJ1-2|NA|TRBV5-6|NA
TGTGCCAGCAGCCTGAAGCGGGCCGGCTATGGCTACACCTTC
CASSLKRAGYGYTF
>TRBJ2-1|NA|TRBV21-1|NA
TGTGCCAGCAGCCGTATACAGCGGGTCGCCTCCTACAATGAGCAGTTCTTC
CASSRIQRVASYNEQFF
>TRBJ1-6|NA|TRBV5-4|TRBD1
TGTGCCAGCAGCTCCCGGGACAGAAATTCACCCCTCCACTTT
CASSSRDRNSPLHF
>TRBJ1-5|NA|TRBV6-1|NA
TGTGCCAGCAGTGAAAGGGGTAATAGCAATCAGCCCCAGCATTTT
CASSERGNSNQPQHF
>TRBJ2-7|NA|TRBV5-1|NA
TGCGCCAGCAGCAAGGGGTCGACCTACGAGCAGTACTTC
CASSKGSTYEQYF
>TRBJ1-2|NA|TRBV10-3|TRBD1
TGTGCCATCAGCGATGGGACAGCTTATGGCTACACCTTC
CAISDGTAYGYTF
>TRBJ1-3|NA|TRBV5-4|TRBD1
TGTGCCAGCAGCCCCGGGACAGGAATTCGAAACACCATATATTTT
CASSPGTGIRNTIYF
>TRBJ2-1|NA|TRBV20-1|NA
TGCAGTAGGGGGGGGCACAATGAGCAGTTCTTC
CSRGGHNEQFF
>TRBJ2-2|NA|TRBV7-9|NA
TGTGCCAGCAGCGTGACTAGGAACACCGGGGAGCTGTTTTTT
CASSVTRNTGELFF
>TRBJ1-1|NA|TRBV6-5|NA
TGTGCCAGCAGATCCTCAGGGAACACTGAAGCTTTCTTT
CASRSSGNTEAFF
>TRBJ1-2|NA|TRBV4-2|TRBD1
TGTGCCAGCAGTCCAGGTCCATACCGGGACAGGGGGGTCTATGGCTACACCTTC
CASSPGPYRDRGVYGYTF
>TRBJ1-6|NA|TRBV5-4|NA
TGTGCCAGCAGCTTTGACAGGTCGAGTTCACCCCTCCACTTT
CASSFDRSSSPLHF
>TRBJ2-2|NA|TRBV11-2|TRBD2
TGTGCCAGCAGCCGAGGACTAGCGGCGAACACCGGGGAGCTGTTTTTT
CASSRGLAANTGELFF
>TRBJ2-4|NA|TRBV4-1|TRBD1
TGCGCCAGCAGCCGGGACAGGGTTCTAGCCAAAAACATTCAGTACTTC
CASSRDRVLAKNIQYF
>TRBJ2-7|NA|TRBV7-2|TRBD2
TGTGCCAGCAGGTATTCCCTAGCGGGAGCCTACGAGCAGTACTTC
CASRYSLAGAYEQYF
>TRBJ1-2|NA|TRBV30|TRBD1
TGTGCCTGGGTGACAGGGGGCTATGGCTACACCTTC
CAWVTGGYGYTF
>TRBJ1-1|NA|TRBV28|NA
TGTGCCAGCAGTTTATCCAGCGCTGAAGCTTTCTTT
CASSLSSAEAFF
>TRBJ2-1|NA|TRBV2|TRBD2
TGTGCCAGCAGTGAACGTCGGCGGACTAGCGGGGGGGGCTCCTACAATGAGCAGTTCTTC
CASSERRRTSGGGSYNEQFF
>TRBJ2-2|NA|TRBV4-1|NA
TGCGCCAGCAGCCAAGTGTCCAGGGCAGCCGGGGAGCTGTTTTTT
CASSQVSRAAGELFF
>TRBJ1-5|NA|TRBV28|NA
TGTGCCAGCATAGGAGGGGTGAGTCAGCCCCAGCATTTT
CASIGGVSQPQHF
>TRBJ2-1|NA|TRBV5-4|NA
TGTGCCAGCAGCCCAAGGGGGGGCGAGTTCCATGAGCAGTTCTTC
CASSPRGGEFHEQFF
>TRBJ2-7|NA|TRBV2|NA
TGTGCCAGCAGTAGAGGCCGGGACACCAGCAAGCAGTACTTC
CASSRGRDTSKQYF
>TRBJ1-1|NA|TRBV9|NA
TGTGCCAGCAGCGTAGACGAAGGGAGGGGCACTGAAGCTTTCTTT
CASSVDEGRGTEAFF
>TRBJ1-2|once|TRBV7-3|TRBD1
TGTGCCAGCAGCTTAACGAAGGGGGCCCGGTATTTCCCATTATGGGGCTACACCTTC
CASSLTKGARYFPLWGYTF
>TRBJ2-1|NA|TRBV5-1|NA
TGCGCCAGCAGGGAGGGTTCCTACAATGAGCAGTTCTTC
CASREGSYNEQFF
>TRBJ1-2|NA|TRBV5-6|TRBD1
TGTGCCAGCAGCTTGGTGGACAGGAACGATGGCTACACCTTC
CASSLVDRNDGYTF
>TRBJ2-7|NA|TRBV19|TRBD1
TGTGCCAGTAACAACCCAGGGACAGGATCCTACGAGCAGTACTTC
CASNNPGTGSYEQYF
>TRBJ2-1|once|TRBV11-2|TRBD2
TGTGCCAGCAGCCCGAGACTAGCGGGAGGGCCTCATGAGCAGTTCTTC
CASSPRLAGGPHEQFF
>TRBJ2-7|NA|TRBV6-1|NA
TGTGCCAGCAGTGAAGTCGTGGGGAGACACGAGCAGTACTTC
CASSEVVGRHEQYF